This T cell receptor (beta chain) came from a study of T-cell reconstitution after alpha-beta-depleted transplantation in children. Overall study results and limits: Newly produced T cells mostly provided counts and TCRbeta diversity after one year, as hyperexpanded clones declined. At around two months after transplant, the alpha-beta T cells were reportedly derived from several hundred expanded clones that came from non-depleted graft cells.

Unique molecular identifiers tagged the TCRbeta library. MiXCR was run by TCRdb on the PCR reads, yielding one entry per CDR3 protein. The sample has 700,000 to 950,000 distinct CDR3 sequences; 16% are singletons. The CDR3 totals 17 residues. Trimming shortened V by 1 base and J by 2 bases, and 13 bases separated the two germline ends. Germline V gene lookup returns CDR1 SGHDT and CDR2 YYEEEE. This clonotype was seen a handful of times. Its antigen remains unidentified. The TCR originated in a male patient younger than 18 who had a stem cell transplant for acute lymphoblastic leukemia, so the T cells may come from the graft donor. Sequenced material: PBMCs, mostly from graft donor cells, taken 360 days after TCRalphabeta/CD19-depleted stem cell transplant. The V gene is TRBV5-6, the J gene TRBJ2-6; D unclear. The CDR3 sequence is CASSLIVWGTGANVLTF. The CDR3 DNA is TGTGCCAGCAGCTTGATTGTATGGGGAACTGGGGCCAACGTCCTGACTTTC.